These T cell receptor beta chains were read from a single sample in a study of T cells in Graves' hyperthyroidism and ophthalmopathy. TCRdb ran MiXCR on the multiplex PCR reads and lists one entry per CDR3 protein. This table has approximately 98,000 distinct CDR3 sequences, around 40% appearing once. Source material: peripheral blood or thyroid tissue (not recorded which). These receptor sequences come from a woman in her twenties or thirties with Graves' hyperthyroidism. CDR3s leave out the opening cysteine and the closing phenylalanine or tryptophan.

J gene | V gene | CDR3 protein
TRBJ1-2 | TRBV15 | ATSSRGTASYGYT
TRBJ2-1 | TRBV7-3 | ASSPTISSYNEQF
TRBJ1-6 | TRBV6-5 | ASSFLGGPPSSYNSPLH
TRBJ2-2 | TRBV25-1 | ASSEYGEGTGELF
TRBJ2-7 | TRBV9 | ASSGPGASY
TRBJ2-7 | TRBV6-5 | ASSPLRGRDHEQY
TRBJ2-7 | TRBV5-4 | ASSHGQGRDEQY
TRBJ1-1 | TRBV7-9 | ASSPLGGNAEAF
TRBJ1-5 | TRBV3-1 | ASSQQTGIGPQH
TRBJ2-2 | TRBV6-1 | AIREGSQGTGELF
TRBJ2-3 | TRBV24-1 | ATSDFGRENEDTRY
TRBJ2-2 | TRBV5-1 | ASSVGLAGTGELF
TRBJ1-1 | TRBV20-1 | SVTRGQGAF
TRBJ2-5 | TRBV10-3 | ASSRGLAGGVGETQY
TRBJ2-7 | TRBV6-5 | ASSYSGTSDYEQY
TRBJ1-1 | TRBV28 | ANSSPGLNTEAF
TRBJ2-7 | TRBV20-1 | SATPIDRGSYEQY
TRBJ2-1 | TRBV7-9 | ASSPTSGYNEQF
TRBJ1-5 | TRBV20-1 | SAATGNQPQH
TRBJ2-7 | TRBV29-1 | SVRIGTASYEQY
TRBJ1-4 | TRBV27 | ASSFRGGSEKLF
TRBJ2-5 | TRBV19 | ASSFAGGVQETQY